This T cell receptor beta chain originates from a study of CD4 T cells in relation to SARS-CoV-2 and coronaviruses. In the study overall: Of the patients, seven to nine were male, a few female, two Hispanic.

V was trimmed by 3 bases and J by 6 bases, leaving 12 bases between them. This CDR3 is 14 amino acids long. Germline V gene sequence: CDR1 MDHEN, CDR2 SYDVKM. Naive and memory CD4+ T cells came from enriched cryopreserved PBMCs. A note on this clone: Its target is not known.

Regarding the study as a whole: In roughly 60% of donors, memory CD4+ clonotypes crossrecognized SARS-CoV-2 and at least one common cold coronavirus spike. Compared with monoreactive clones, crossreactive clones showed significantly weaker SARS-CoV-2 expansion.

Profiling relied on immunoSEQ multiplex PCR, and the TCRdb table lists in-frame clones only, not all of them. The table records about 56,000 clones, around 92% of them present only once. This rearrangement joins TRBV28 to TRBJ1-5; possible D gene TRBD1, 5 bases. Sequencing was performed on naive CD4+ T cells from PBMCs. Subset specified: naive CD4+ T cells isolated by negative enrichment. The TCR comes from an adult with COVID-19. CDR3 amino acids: CASSFGGGIQPQHF. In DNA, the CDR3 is TGTGCCAGCAGTTTTGGGGGGGGGATTCAGCCCCAGCATTTT.